These T cell receptor beta chains were read from a single sample in a study of regulatory T cells in long-lasting Graves disease. Using its own MiXCR run on the multiplex PCR reads, TCRdb lists one record per CDR3 protein. The table has about 290,000 distinct CDR3 sequences, roughly a fifth seen once; the top ten hold 45% to 70%. Sequencing used peripheral blood mononuclear cells (PBMCs), obtained when the disease was refractory, from a patient treated with antithyroid drugs. The origin of the receptors is a female donor with Graves disease. The conserved cysteine and the conserved F or W are not part of the CDR3 here. D genes are given only for firm matches.

J gene	D gene	V gene	CDR3 length	CDR3 protein
TRBJ1-1	.	TRBV6-1	8	ASKGVEAF
TRBJ1-4	.	TRBV27	11	ASTTFTGEKLF
TRBJ1-2	TRBD1	TRBV24-1	14	ATSDSARGRNYGYT
TRBJ2-7	TRBD1	TRBV28	13	ASSRSGTGSYEQY
TRBJ2-5	.	TRBV7-3	16	ASSLVEYWGRSVQTQY
TRBJ2-7	.	TRBV19	12	ASSISERTYEQY
TRBJ2-1	.	TRBV28	15	ASSLTGPEGSYNEQF
TRBJ1-2	.	TRBV28	14	ASSFGGQGHNYGYT
TRBJ2-7	.	TRBV20-1	9	SAREAYEQY
TRBJ1-1	.	TRBV20-1	11	SARDSGEVEAF
TRBJ2-7	.	TRBV15	17	ATSRVKGTGGIVSYEQY
TRBJ1-5	.	TRBV25-1	12	ASSHTGFDQPQH
TRBJ2-7	TRBD2	TRBV4-1	12	ASSVLREVDEQY
TRBJ2-3	TRBD2	TRBV28	16	ASSFPASGSRREDTQY
TRBJ2-7	TRBD1	TRBV20-1	12	SARRDSLSYEQY
TRBJ1-5	.	TRBV28	14	ASSYPDSHSNQPQH
TRBJ1-1	TRBD1	TRBV13	13	ASRSRDRGNTEAF
TRBJ1-4	.	TRBV28	12	ASSHKGWEEKLF
TRBJ1-4	.	TRBV6-1	12	ASSRGRSNEKLF
TRBJ1-6	.	TRBV12-3/TRBV12-4	12	ASSFGQDNSPLH
TRBJ1-5	TRBD1	TRBV2	13	ASSEVQGVNQPQH
TRBJ1-5	.	TRBV7-9	12	ASSVGGGDQPQH
TRBJ1-5	.	TRBV28	12	ASSLVHLDQPQH
TRBJ1-1	.	TRBV12-3/TRBV12-4	12	ASSTPTVNTEAF
TRBJ2-5	.	TRBV3-2	16	ASSQGGGSSAPGETQY
TRBJ2-5	.	TRBV19	12	ASSGYYGGETQY
TRBJ1-5	.	TRBV4-1	12	ASSQDVGRQPQH
TRBJ1-1	.	TRBV6-4	11	ASSEGPNTEAF
TRBJ2-1	TRBD1	TRBV12-3/TRBV12-4	13	ASSAGQGGYNEQF
TRBJ1-1	.	TRBV7-2	13	ASSPEGGRVAEAF
TRBJ1-2	.	TRBV27	12	ASSFSSVNYGYT
TRBJ2-7	.	TRBV20-1	13	SAREVGRGPHEQY
TRBJ1-5	TRBD1	TRBV7-2	12	ASSSGQVGQPQH
TRBJ2-2	TRBD1	TRBV6-5	14	ASSYLGTGEPGELF
TRBJ2-5	.	TRBV7-3	11	ASRIDRQETQY
TRBJ2-5	.	TRBV6-1	12	ASKLSVGGETQY
TRBJ1-4	.	TRBV7-2	15	ASSPGGPTITNEKLF
TRBJ2-5	.	TRBV6-5	10	ASSYSGETQY
TRBJ1-1	.	TRBV7-6	14	ASSLDQGSDSTEAF
TRBJ2-7	.	TRBV15	12	ATKTGRMAYEQY
TRBJ2-7	TRBD2	TRBV20-1	13	SARATSGASYEQY
TRBJ2-3	.	TRBV11-2	13	ASSFTNHRTDTQY
TRBJ2-5	.	TRBV11-2	11	ASRPTYQETQY
TRBJ2-7	TRBD2	TRBV20-1	12	SARGGLGSVEQY
TRBJ2-3	TRBD2	TRBV12-3/TRBV12-4	13	ASRSTSGESDTQY
TRBJ2-7	.	TRBV6-9	9	ASSYEGRQY
TRBJ2-7	.	TRBV29-1	15	SVLVRMGTRPSYEQY
TRBJ1-2	.	TRBV5-6	9	ASSLDGGYT
TRBJ2-7	TRBD1	TRBV4-1	13	ASSQEGQGIYEQY
TRBJ1-1	.	TRBV7-2	13	ASSLAAAMNTEAF
TRBJ1-1	.	TRBV28	9	ASRDRGEAF
TRBJ1-1	TRBD1	TRBV9	13	ASSVERTGATEAF